A selection of T cell receptor beta chains follows, all from one sample in a study of cytomegalovirus exposure and HLA in healthy donors. The assay was immunoSEQ multiplex PCR, and TCRdb's table has in-frame clones only and misses some. The sample consists of approximately 150,000 clones, about three quarters of them appearing once. Material: PBMCs. The receptors derive from a male donor in good health and CMV-seronegative. CDR3s include the opening cysteine and the closing phenylalanine or tryptophan. D genes are given only for firm matches. Rows give clone size only sometimes, using once, few, many, or a class for an expanded clone.

>-|-|TRBV6-5|TRBJ1-1
CATPLEAFF
TGTGCCACCCCTTTAGAAGCTTTCTTT
>-|TRBD1|TRBV7-3|TRBJ1-1
CASSQMTGVTEAFF
TGTGCCAGCAGCCAGATGACAGGGGTGACTGAAGCTTTCTTT
>-|-|TRBV5-1|TRBJ1-1
CASSALPDMNTEAFF
TGCGCCAGCAGCGCACTACCGGACATGAACACTGAAGCTTTCTTT
>-|-|TRBV7-6|TRBJ2-5
CASSLGGREETQYF
TGTGCCAGCAGCTTAGGGGGCAGGGAAGAGACCCAGTACTTC
>-|TRBD1|TRBV29-1|TRBJ1-3
CSVGWTGSSGNTIYF
TGCAGCGTCGGCTGGACAGGGTCCTCTGGAAACACCATATATTTT
>-|-|TRBV9|TRBJ1-2
CASNTLGSSYGYTF
TGTGCCAGCAACACTCTCGGGAGTTCCTATGGCTACACCTTC
>-|-|TRBV7-9|TRBJ1-1
CASSNRDWGTEAFF
TGTGCCAGCAGCAACCGGGACTGGGGGACTGAAGCTTTCTTT
>-|-|TRBV6-1|TRBJ1-2
CASSRMGAGYGYTF
TGTGCCAGCAGTCGGATGGGGGCCGGCTATGGCTACACCTTC
>-|TRBD2|TRBV11-2|TRBJ2-4
CASSLVQREGGNIQYF
TGTGCCAGCAGCTTAGTCCAGCGGGAGGGGGGGAACATTCAGTACTTC
>-|-|TRBV19|TRBJ2-3
CASSDRKITDTQYF
TGTGCCAGTAGTGACAGAAAGATTACAGATACGCAGTATTTT
>-|TRBD1|TRBV29-1|TRBJ1-1
CSVRQGASEAFF
TGCAGCGTAAGACAGGGGGCTAGTGAAGCTTTCTTT
>-|-|TRBV6-5|TRBJ2-7
CASSYDQTATYEQYF
TGTGCCAGCAGTTACGACCAGACTGCAACCTACGAGCAGTACTTC
>-|-|TRBV6-1|TRBJ1-2
CASSEQGYSVYGYTF
TGTGCCAGCAGTGAACAGGGTTATTCCGTCTATGGCTACACCTTC
>-|TRBD2|TRBV4-2|TRBJ2-1
CASSQGTSGRSSYNEQFF
TGTGCCAGCAGCCAAGGGACTAGCGGGAGGAGCTCCTACAATGAGCAGTTCTTC
>-|-|TRBV6-5|TRBJ1-3
CASSYSAGNGNTIYF
TGTGCCAGCAGTTACTCAGCAGGGAATGGAAACACCATATATTTT
>once|-|TRBV5-1|TRBJ2-1
CASSLHLSSYNEQFF
TGCGCCAGCAGCTTGCACCTGAGCTCCTACAATGAGCAGTTCTTC
>-|TRBD1|TRBV11-3|TRBJ2-7
CASSPLTGEKQYF
TGTGCCAGCAGCCCCCTGACAGGGGAGAAGCAGTACTTC
>-|TRBD2|TRBV7-9|TRBJ2-5
CASSLAGGPETQYF
TGTGCCAGCAGTCTAGCGGGAGGGCCAGAGACCCAGTACTTC
>-|TRBD1|TRBV28|TRBJ2-1
CASINRDRPYNEQFF
TGTGCCAGTATAAACCGGGACAGGCCCTACAATGAGCAGTTCTTC
>-|TRBD1|TRBV7-2|TRBJ1-2
CASSPRDRVGGGYTF
TGTGCCAGCAGCCCCCGGGACAGGGTTGGTGGTGGCTACACCTTC
>-|TRBD2|TRBV11-2|TRBJ2-6
CASSGVGGPSGANVLTF
TGTGCCAGCAGCGGGGTGGGAGGGCCCTCTGGGGCCAACGTCCTGACTTTC
>-|TRBD1|TRBV28|TRBJ2-7
CASSFPLVWGQGTGYEQYF
TGTGCCAGCAGTTTTCCGCTGGTATGGGGACAGGGGACGGGTTACGAGCAGTACTTC
>-|-|TRBV18|TRBJ2-4
CASSPPTNFGERNIQYF
TGTGCCAGCTCACCACCGACGAATTTCGGGGAAAGAAACATTCAGTACTTC
>-|TRBD1|TRBV2|TRBJ2-7
CASIRDRDVYEQYF
TGTGCCAGCATCCGGGACAGGGACGTCTACGAGCAGTACTTC
>-|-|TRBV5-4|TRBJ1-2
CASDKGGNYGYTF
TGTGCCAGCGATAAAGGGGGAAACTATGGCTACACCTTC
>-|-|TRBV7-3|TRBJ2-1
CASSPLAASYNEQFF
TGTGCCAGCAGCCCCTTAGCAGCCTCCTACAATGAGCAGTTCTTC
>few|-|TRBV19|TRBJ1-1
CASSQGGGEAFF
TGTGCCAGTAGTCAGGGAGGTGGTGAAGCTTTCTTT
>-|-|TRBV6-6|TRBJ2-5
CASSPRLTPPQETQYF
TGTGCCAGCAGTCCCCGACTTACCCCCCCACAAGAGACCCAGTACTTC
>-|TRBD1|TRBV6-1|TRBJ2-7
CASRVGQGAYEQYF
TGTGCCAGCAGAGTGGGACAGGGGGCCTACGAGCAGTACTTC